Given below is one T cell receptor (beta chain) in context. The data stem from a study of blood T cell repertoires in COVID-19. Study details: The United States, Italy and Spain provided the acute and convalescent COVID-19 samples.

This CDR3 has 14 amino acids. V was shortened by 0 bases and J by 1 base, with 6 bases between the two germline ends. CDR1 is SGHRS, CDR2 YFSETQ, per germline. Cohorts were assigned according to the clinical history that participants reported. Recovery meant two consecutive negative NP/OP PCR tests, professional clearance, or resolved symptoms. Original handling: Researchers report that nucleated cell counts were estimated from reference gene primer amplification. Produced via immunoSEQ multiplex PCR; TCRdb's table is partial and in-frame only. The DNA was the basis for D and trimming; V, J and clone size are from that table. This sample has approximately 180,000 clones; approximately 80% occur once, and the top ten carry roughly 17%.

The sample consisted of PBMCs or T cells enriched from blood (not recorded which). The source of this sequence is a woman aged 45-59 years who had recovered from COVID-19. This chain connects TRBV5-1 to TRBJ2-3, with D possibly TRBD1 on 6 matching bases. The CDR3 here is CASSLEGGTDTQYF. CDR3 nucleotide sequence: TGCGCCAGCAGCTTGGAGGGGGGCACAGATACGCAGTATTTT.